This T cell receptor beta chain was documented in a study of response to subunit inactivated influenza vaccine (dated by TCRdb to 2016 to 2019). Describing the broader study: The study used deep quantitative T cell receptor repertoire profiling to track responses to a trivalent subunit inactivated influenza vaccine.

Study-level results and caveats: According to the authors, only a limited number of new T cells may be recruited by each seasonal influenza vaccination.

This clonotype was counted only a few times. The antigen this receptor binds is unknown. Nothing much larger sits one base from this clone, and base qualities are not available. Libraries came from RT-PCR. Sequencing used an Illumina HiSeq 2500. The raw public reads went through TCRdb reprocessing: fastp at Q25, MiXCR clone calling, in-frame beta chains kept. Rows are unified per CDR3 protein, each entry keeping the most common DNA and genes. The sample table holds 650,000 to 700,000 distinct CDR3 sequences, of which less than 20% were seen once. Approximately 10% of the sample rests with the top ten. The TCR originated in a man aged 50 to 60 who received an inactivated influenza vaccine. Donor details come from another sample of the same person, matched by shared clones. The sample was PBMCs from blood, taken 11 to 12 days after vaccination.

The CDR3 protein is CATSRDPGLAGGNEQFF. The sequenced DNA: TGTGCCACCAGCAGGGATCCGGGACTAGCGGGAGGTAATGAGCAGTTCTTC. The chain links TRBV15 with TRBJ2-1, and 15 junctional nucleotides match TRBD2. Reading the germline V gene (reference sequence) gives CDR1 LNHNV and CDR2 YYDKDF. From V the trimming removes 3 bases and from J it removes 7 bases, while the gene matches leave 7 bases of the junction unaccounted for. The CDR3 goes from the cysteine to the phenylalanine over 17 residues. This entry keeps only the CDR3 DNA: 51 bases, framed from base 1.